The 28 T cell receptor beta chains reported below all come from one sample, sequenced in a study of shared clonotypes between healthy human individuals. The method was immunoSEQ multiplex PCR; TCRdb's version includes in-frame clones alone and lacks a portion of them. The data hold some 1 million clones, with approximately 68% observed a single time. Input material: memory CD4+ T cells sorted from blood. The subset: CD45RA-negative fraction. These receptors came from a man aged 18-30 years in good health.

The rearrangement links TRBV5-4 to TRBJ1-6; the D gene is possibly TRBD1 (5 bases). V dropped 1 base and J dropped 7 bases, with 12 bases sitting between them. The CDR3 contains 15 residues. Germline CDR1 and CDR2: SGHNT and YYREEE (reference sequence). CDR3 DNA sequence: TGTGCCAGCAGCTTGCCAGGGACGGTGAATTCACCCCTCCACTTT. As protein: CASSLPGTVNSPLHF.

The chain is built from TRBV5-1 and TRBJ2-5; D remains ambiguous. Trimming left V 0 bases short and J 4 bases short, with 13 bases between. Germline V lookup: CDR1 SGHRS, CDR2 YFSETQ. The CDR3 is 15 residues long. The CDR3 region has the DNA TGCGCCAGCAGCTTGGCCGGTCAGTGGGGAGAGACCCAGTACTTC. It codes for CASSLAGQWGETQYF. Full variable domain (rest looked up from reference TRBV5-1 and TRBJ2-5): KAGVTQTPRYLIKTRGQQVTLSCSPISGHRSVSWYQQTPGQGLQFLFEYFSETQRNKGNFPGRFSGRQFSNSRSEMNVSTLELGDSALYLCASSLAGQWGETQYFGPGTRLLVL.

This clone has just a few counts. V usage is TRBV5-4 and J usage is TRBJ2-3; 8 bases fit TRBD1. The CDR3 is 16 residues long. Trimming at V came to 0 bases and at J to 5 bases, leaving 8 bases not matched to a gene. Germline assignment: CDR1 SGHNT and CDR2 YYREEE (reference sequence). CDR3 protein: CASSLGGRGHGDTQYF. The CDR3 DNA is TGTGCCAGCAGCTTGGGTGGCAGGGGGCATGGAGATACGCAGTATTTT. Complete variable domain (other parts from reference TRBV5-4 and TRBJ2-3): ETGVTQSPTHLIKTRGQQVTLRCSSQSGHNTVSWYQQALGQGPQFIFQYYREEENGRGNFPPRFSGLQFPNYSSELNVNALELDDSALYLCASSLGGRGHGDTQYFGPGTRLTVL.

The chain combines TRBV5-4 with TRBJ1-4; no clear D. In germline, CDR1 is SGHNT, CDR2 YYREEE (reference sequence). Trimming removed 0 bases from V and 4 bases from J, with 16 bases in between. This CDR3 spans 17 amino acids. The CDR3 sequence: CASSLGQLGSLNEKLFF. In DNA form, the CDR3 reads TGTGCCAGCAGCTTGGGACAACTGGGCAGCCTTAATGAAAAACTGTTTTTT.

The J gene is TRBJ1-1, the V gene TRBV28; the D gene is possibly TRBD1 (5 bases). CDR1 is MDHEN, CDR2 SYDVKM, per germline. This CDR3 is built from 14 residues. The V end lost 5 bases, the J end lost 4 bases, and 14 bases lay between the germline ends. CDR3 in DNA: TGTGCCAGCAGTCCTGAGGGGATTAGCACTGAAGCTTTCTTT. It translates to CASSPEGISTEAFF.

On this clone: The sample carries other DNA sequences with the same CDR3. The V call is TRBV25-1, the J call TRBJ1-2, with D perhaps matching TRBD1 (5 bases). Deletions cut 6 bases from V and 5 bases from J, with 7 bases between. Germline CDR1 and CDR2: MGHDK and SYGVNS. The CDR3 extends over 11 amino acids. CDR3 DNA: TGTGCCAGCAGCGGGGGGTATGGCTACACCTTC. It specifies CASSGGYGYTF.

This chain joins TRBV7-2 and TRBJ1-2; the match to TRBD1 covers 7 bases. The V gene end was trimmed by 3 bases and the J gene end by 6 bases; junction bases not matched to a gene: 10. CDR1 is SGHTA and CDR2 is FQGNSA in the germline V gene. The CDR3 consists of 15 residues. CDR3: CASSFTPSGTDGYTF. CDR3 nucleotides: TGTGCCAGCAGCTTCACCCCCTCAGGGACAGATGGCTACACCTTC.

With respect to this clone: An end of the junction does not agree with germline; a read error may underlie this. V gene TRBV30 combines with J gene TRBJ2-1, with 8 bases identical to TRBD2. The germline V gene has CDR1 GTSNPN and CDR2 SVGIG (reference sequence). The CDR3 is made up of 15 amino acids. The CDR3 loop is CAWSVAGAPRGERFF. In nucleotides, the CDR3 is TGTGCCTGGAGTGTAGCGGGAGCCCCGAGGGGTGAGCGGTTCTTC.

This clone was found a few times. The chain joins TRBV18 to TRBJ2-1; TRBD1 agrees at 7 bases. CDR1 and CDR2 from the germline V gene are KGHSH and LQKENI. This CDR3 region has 15 residues. V shed 10 bases, J shed 0 bases, and the junction held 9 bases outside the gene matches. The CDR3 loop reads CATFGQASSYNEQFF. The CDR3 DNA follows: TGTGCCACCTTCGGACAGGCGAGCTCCTACAATGAGCAGTTCTTC.

This clone was found a few times. The chain joins TRBV9 to TRBJ2-5; 11 bases match TRBD2. From germline, CDR1 is SGDLS and CDR2 YYNGEE. The CDR3 covers 15 residues. The V and J ends lost 2 bases and 5 bases, in that order; junction bases with no gene match: 5. CDR3 amino acids: CASSVLAGGLETQYF. DNA for the CDR3: TGTGCCAGCAGCGTCCTAGCGGGAGGTTTGGAGACCCAGTACTTC.

Note on this clone: The sample holds other DNA sequences that translate to the same CDR3. The chain employs TRBV18 and TRBJ1-5, with D maybe TRBD1 (6 bases). The CDR3 has 14 residues. V was trimmed by 3 bases and J by 6 bases, leaving 12 bases between them. The germline gives CDR1 KGHSH, CDR2 LQKENI. CDR3 in DNA: TGTGCCAGCTCACCCCAAGGGGGTGGTCAGCCCCAGCATTTT. Its translation: CASSPQGGGQPQHF.

V and J are TRBV7-2 and TRBJ1-2, with D possibly being TRBD1 (5 bases). CDR1 is SGHTA, CDR2 FQGNSA, per germline. The V end lost 2 bases, the J end lost 0 bases, and 10 bases lay between the germline ends. The CDR3 is 15 amino acids. The CDR3 nucleotides are TGTGCCAGCAGCTTAAGTCGGGGGTCTAACTATGGCTACACCTTC. It yields the protein CASSLSRGSNYGYTF.

The chain is built from TRBV7-2 and TRBJ2-3; D tentatively fits TRBD1 or TRBD2 (5 bases each). Per germline, CDR1 SGHTA and CDR2 FQGNSA. V was trimmed by 5 bases and J by 4 bases, leaving 16 bases between them. The CDR3 totals 15 residues. CDR3 protein: CASSEVGGSSDTQYF. CDR3 DNA sequence: TGTGCCAGCAGCGAAGTTGGGGGTAGCTCAGATACGCAGTATTTT.

This chain links TRBV2 with TRBJ1-2; D unclear. The CDR3 runs 12 residues. Germline V CDR1 and CDR2: SNHLY, FYNNEI. V lost 4 bases to trimming and J lost 4 bases, with 7 bases between them. CDR3 sequence (DNA): TGTGCCAGCAGTGGGTCAGCCTATGGCTACACCTTC. It translates to CASSGSAYGYTF.

This clone was observed a single time. The chain combines TRBV5-6 with TRBJ2-2; D is possibly TRBD2 (5 bases). CDR1 and CDR2 from the germline V gene are SGHDT and YYEEEE. This CDR3 region has 15 residues. Trimming took off 4 bases at V and 2 bases at J, with 12 bases between the two ends. In DNA, the CDR3 is TGTGCCAGCAGCAGAGAAGGGAGAAACACCGGGGAGCTGTTTTTT. Amino acids: CASSREGRNTGELFF. Full variable domain (remainder filled in from reference TRBV5-6 and TRBJ2-2): DAGVTQSPTHLIKTRGQQVTLRCSPKSGHDTVSWYQQALGQGPQFIFQYYEEEERQRGNFPDRFSGHQFPNYSSELNVNALLLGDSALYLCASSREGRNTGELFFGEGSRLTVL.

The chain recombines TRBV12-5 with TRBJ1-6; D may be TRBD1 (5 bases). The CDR3 extends over 14 amino acids. Germline V lookup: CDR1 LGHNT, CDR2 FRNRAP. V shed 3 bases and J shed 4 bases, with 7 bases lying between them. CDR3 coding DNA: TGTGCTAGTGGTTTCTCAGGGTATAATTCACCCCTCCACTTT. This encodes CASGFSGYNSPLHF.

This clone was observed at least ten times. The V call is TRBV6-5, the J call TRBJ2-5; 13 bases fit TRBD2. V lost 6 bases, J lost 10 bases, and 5 bases stayed unmatched. The CDR3 runs 13 residues. Germline-derived CDR1 and CDR2 are MNHEY and SVGAGI. CDR3 loop: CASSSGTSGVQYF. The CDR3, as DNA: TGTGCCAGCAGCTCTGGGACTAGCGGGGTCCAGTACTTC.

V and J are TRBV6-6 and TRBJ1-2; D uncertain. This CDR3 spans 11 amino acids. The ends were cut back, 4 bases at V and 8 bases at J, with 8 bases in the middle. The germline gives CDR1 MNHNY, CDR2 SVGAGI (reference sequence). Here the CDR3 reads CASSSPGGYTF. The CDR3 DNA reads TGTGCCAGCAGTTCCCCGGGGGGCTACACCTTC.

In its sample, this clone was seen once. J is TRBJ2-2 and V is TRBV11-2; D gene unclear. V was trimmed by 7 bases and J by 0 bases, leaving 21 bases between them. The CDR3 covers 18 residues. Germline-derived CDR1 and CDR2 are SGHAT and FQNNGV. The CDR3 is CASTNEAFAYANTGELFF. The CDR3 DNA follows: TGTGCCAGCACAAACGAGGCCTTCGCCTACGCGAACACCGGGGAGCTGTTTTTT.

Many counts were recorded for this clone. Here the CDR3 reads CASSQEPSSSGNTIYF. CDR3 nucleotides: TGCGCCAGCAGCCAAGAGCCCAGTAGCTCTGGAAACACCATATATTTT. The chain uses TRBV4-3 and TRBJ1-3; D gene uncertain. The V gene's germline CDR1 is LGHNA and CDR2 YSLEER. The CDR3 is 16 amino acids. Trimming shortened V by 0 bases and J by 0 bases, and 9 bases separated the two germline ends.

This chain uses TRBV7-9 with TRBJ2-2; D remains ambiguous. Germline V gene data show CDR1 as SEHNR and CDR2 as FQNEAQ (reference sequence). The V gene lost 5 bases and the J gene lost 7 bases, with 8 bases spanning the gap. The CDR3 consists of 12 residues. As DNA, the CDR3 is TGTGCCAGCAGCACCATTAACGGGGAGCTGTTTTTT. This sequence encodes CASSTINGELFF. The variable domain in full, with the rest retrieved from reference TRBV7-9 and TRBJ2-2, is DTGVSQNPRHKITKRGQNVTFRCDPISEHNRLYWYRQTLGQGPEFLTYFQNEAQLEKSRLLSDRFSAERPKGSFSTLEIQRTEQGDSAMYLCASSTINGELFFGEGSRLTVL.

The V gene is TRBV2, the J gene TRBJ2-3; 10 bases agree with TRBD2. V trimming: 3 bases; J trimming: 3 bases; junction bases outside the gene matches: 18. Germline loops: CDR1 SNHLY, CDR2 FYNNEI. The CDR3 contains 20 residues. The CDR3 reads CASSEFRLLAGVKGTDTQYF. The CDR3 DNA is TGTGCCAGCAGTGAGTTTAGGTTGCTAGCGGGAGTTAAAGGGACAGATACGCAGTATTTT.

The chain links TRBV5-4 to TRBJ2-1; the D is unclear. The CDR3 is 12 residues long. V was clipped by 0 bases and J by 9 bases, with 7 bases between them. The germline V gene has CDR1 SGHNT and CDR2 YYREEE (reference sequence). In DNA, the CDR3 is TGTGCCAGCAGCTTGGCAGATACTGAGCAGTTCTTC. Protein product: CASSLADTEQFF.

This rearrangement joins TRBV5-1 to TRBJ1-3, with D perhaps TRBD1 (5 bases). The ends were cut back, 2 bases at V and 4 bases at J, with 16 bases in the middle. The CDR3 consists of 16 residues. Germline CDR1 is SGHRS and CDR2 is YFSETQ. In DNA form, the CDR3 reads TGCGCCAGCAGCTTATCACCGGGACTTAGGGGAAACACCATATATTTT. Translated: CASSLSPGLRGNTIYF.

The genes are TRBV7-9 and TRBJ2-1; D is ambiguous. V lost 5 bases and J 10 bases, leaving 21 bases between the germline ends. Germline assignment: CDR1 SEHNR and CDR2 FQNEAQ (reference sequence). CDR3 length equals 15 residues. The CDR3 nucleotides read TGTGCCAGCAGCCACGGGCGGCCTCCTTTTGGAGAGCAGTTCTTC. This translates into CASSHGRPPFGEQFF.

This clone showed up just once. A much larger clone sits a single nucleotide away, making a read error possible. This chain connects TRBV6-6 to TRBJ2-3; tentative D call: TRBD2 (5 bases). CDR1 is MNHNY, CDR2 SVGAGI, per germline (reference sequence). Trimming took 6 bases from V and 6 from J, leaving 7 bases between them. This CDR3 spans 11 amino acids. CDR3 sequence (DNA): TGTGCCAGCAGCTCGGGGGATACGCAGTATTTT. This encodes CASSSGDTQYF.

The rearrangement joins TRBV9 to TRBJ2-2; 11 bases are shared with TRBD2. Trimming removed 3 bases from V and 5 bases from J; junction bases left unmatched: 15. This CDR3 region has 19 residues. The germline V gene encodes CDR1 SGDLS and CDR2 YYNGEE. The CDR3 nucleotides read TGTGCCAGCAGCGGATGGACTAGCGGGTTCCCCAGAGGGACCGGGGAGCTGTTTTTT. This sequence encodes CASSGWTSGFPRGTGELFF.

The chain links TRBV9 to TRBJ2-1; D gene unclear. The CDR3 is 15 residues long. Per the germline V gene, CDR1 is SGDLS and CDR2 is YYNGEE. The ends were cut back, 3 bases at V and 1 base at J, with 11 bases in the middle. The CDR3 DNA reads as TGTGCCAGCAGCGGCCAGCGTAGATCCTACAATGAGCAGTTCTTC. It translates to CASSGQRRSYNEQFF.